The clone carrying this TCR beta chain has a handful of counts. What it recognizes is unknown. The sample belongs to a study of OX40 agonist ivuxolimab in advanced cancers. Study as a whole: The dose-escalation cohort was approximately 85% male, with a mean age of around 54 years, ranging about 23 to 79. General study results and limits: Clonal expansion from baseline to week 6 occurred in both CD4+ and CD8+ T cells. Low normalized T-cell clonal expansion was additionally recorded for some nonresponders.

V was clipped by 3 bases and J by 7 bases, with 18 bases between them. The CDR3 is 15 amino acids. CDR1 and CDR2 (germline): MDHEN, SYDVKM. Measured with immunoSEQ multiplex PCR; TCRdb has only the in-frame clones, and not every one. The table has roughly 70,000 clones, around 90% seen once; the top ten hold 2% to 2.5%. The sample consisted of CD4+ or CD8+ T cells sorted from blood, taken in a trial of the OX40 agonist ivuxolimab. The chain couples TRBV28 to TRBJ2-5; possibly TRBD1 or TRBD2 for D (5 bases each). The clonotype was recovered from an adult with an advanced solid tumor such as melanoma, head and neck, liver or kidney cancer. CDR3: CASSLSGSTGGTQYF. DNA for the CDR3: TGTGCCAGCAGTTTGTCCGGTTCGACTGGGGGGACCCAGTACTTC.